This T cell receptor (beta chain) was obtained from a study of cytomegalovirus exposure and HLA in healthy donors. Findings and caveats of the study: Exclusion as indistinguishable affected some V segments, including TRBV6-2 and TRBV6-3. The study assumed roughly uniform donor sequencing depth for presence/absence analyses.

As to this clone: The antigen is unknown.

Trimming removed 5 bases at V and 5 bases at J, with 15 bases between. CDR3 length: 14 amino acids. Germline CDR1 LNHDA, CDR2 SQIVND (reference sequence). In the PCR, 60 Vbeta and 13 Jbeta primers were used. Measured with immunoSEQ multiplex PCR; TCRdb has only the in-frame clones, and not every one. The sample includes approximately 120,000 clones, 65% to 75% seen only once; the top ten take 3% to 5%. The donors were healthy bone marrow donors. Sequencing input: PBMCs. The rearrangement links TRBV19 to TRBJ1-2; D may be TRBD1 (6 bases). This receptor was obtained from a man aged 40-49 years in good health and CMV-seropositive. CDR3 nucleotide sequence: TGTGCCAGTAGTGCCTCACAGGGCGGGTATGGCTACACCTTC. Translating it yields CASSASQGGYGYTF.